These 11 T cell receptor beta chains were sequenced from one sample in a study of monozygotic twins with inflammatory bowel disease. Each CDR3 protein gets one entry in TCRdb, which reprocessed the 5' RACE reads and gives no DNA. The sample yields 420,000 or so distinct CDR3 sequences, of which the top ten take up under 3%. The sample consisted of blood. The receptors were sampled from a human donor with ulcerative colitis or Crohn's disease, or a healthy co-twin of an affected twin (not recorded which).

This sequence joins TRBV20-1 and TRBJ2-2; the D call from TCRdb, TRBD1, cannot be confirmed without DNA. Germline values: CDR1 DFQATT, CDR2 SNEGSKA (reference sequence). The CDR3 is 16 residues long. The CDR3 sequence: CSARHWAQGDTGELFF.

The chain uses TRBV10-2 and TRBJ2-3; TCRdb reports TRBD2, a call that lacks DNA to check it against. CDR3 length equals 16 residues. From germline, CDR1 is WSHSY and CDR2 SAAADI. CDR3 region: CASSMTSGGYRDTQYF.

The rearrangement joins TRBV10-3 to TRBJ2-7; the D call of TRBD1 rests on TCRdb alone, since no DNA is present to check it. CDR1 and CDR2 from the germline V gene are ENHRY and SYGVKD. CDR3 length equals 14 residues. This CDR3 is CAISPGQGDYEQYF.

V is TRBV9 and J is TRBJ2-1; the TCRdb call, TRBD2, lacks DNA for checking. The CDR3 runs to 16 residues. Germline CDR1 and CDR2: SGDLS and YYNGEE. The CDR3 reads CASSVGTSGIYNEQFF.

The CDR3 here is CASSLLSGSWGTSGRAGREQYF. V is TRBV27 and J is TRBJ2-7; the TCRdb D gene call, TRBD2, has no DNA to confirm it. CDR1 and CDR2 (germline): MNHEY, SMNVEV (reference sequence). CDR3 length: 22 amino acids.

This chain links TRBV20-1 with TRBJ1-5; TCRdb proposes TRBD1, but this gene call is untestable without DNA. The CDR3 runs to 15 residues. From germline, CDR1 is DFQATT and CDR2 SNEGSKA (reference sequence). This CDR3 reads CSASTGLNSNQPQHF.

The chain joins TRBV12-3 or TRBV12-4 to TRBJ2-2. This CDR3 contains 15 residues. The CDR3: CASSLGGVLTGELFF.

The rearrangement joins TRBV7-2 to TRBJ1-4; TCRdb outputs TRBD1, but without DNA this stays unchecked. Germline CDR1 is SGHTA and CDR2 is FQGNSA. The CDR3 runs to 13 residues. The CDR3 is CASSKGQSEKLFF.

The chain links TRBV29-1 to TRBJ2-5; the D call from TCRdb, TRBD1, cannot be confirmed without DNA. This CDR3 is built from 14 residues. Germline-derived CDR1 and CDR2 are SQVTM and ANQGSEA. This chain's CDR3 is CSVAPGAPQETQYF. Variable domain in full (rest from reference TRBV29-1 and TRBJ2-5): SAVISQKPSRDICQRGTSLTIQCQVDSQVTMMFWYRQQPGQSLTLIATANQGSEATYESGFVIDKFPISRPNLTFSTLTVSNMSPEDSSIYLCSVAPGAPQETQYFGPGTRLLVL.

This chain connects TRBV7-2 to TRBJ2-7; the TRBD2 assignment by TCRdb is unverifiable without DNA. The CDR3 is made up of 15 amino acids. Germline CDR1 SGHTA, CDR2 FQGNSA. This CDR3 reads CASSLAGGPGYEQYF. Combining the CDR3 with reference TRBV7-2 and TRBJ2-7 gives the whole variable domain GAGVSQSPSNKVTEKGKDVELRCDPISGHTALYWYRQSLGQGLEFLIYFQGNSAPDKSGLPSDRFSAERTGGSVSTLTIQRTQQEDSAVYLCASSLAGGPGYEQYFGPGTRLTVT.

V usage is TRBV12-3 or TRBV12-4 and J usage is TRBJ2-7; lacking DNA, the TRBD2 call made by TCRdb goes unchecked. CDR3 length: 14 amino acids. This CDR3 reads CASTHTSGSYEQYF.